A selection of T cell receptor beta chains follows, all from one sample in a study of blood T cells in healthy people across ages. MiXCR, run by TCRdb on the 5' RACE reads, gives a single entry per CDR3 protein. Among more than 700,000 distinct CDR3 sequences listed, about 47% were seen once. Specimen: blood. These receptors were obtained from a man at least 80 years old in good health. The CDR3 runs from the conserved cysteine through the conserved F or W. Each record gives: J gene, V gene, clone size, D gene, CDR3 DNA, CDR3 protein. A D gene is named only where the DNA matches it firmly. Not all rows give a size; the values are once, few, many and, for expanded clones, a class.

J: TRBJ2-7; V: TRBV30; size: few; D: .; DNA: TGTGCCTGGAGGGCAGTTGCCTACGAGCAGTACTTC; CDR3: CAWRAVAYEQYF
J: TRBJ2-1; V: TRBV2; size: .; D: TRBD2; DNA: TGTGCCAGCAGTGAGGGTAGCGGGAGTCATGAGCAGTTCTTC; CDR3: CASSEGSGSHEQFF
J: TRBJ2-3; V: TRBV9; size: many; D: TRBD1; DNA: TGTGCCAGCAGCGACGAGACAGGGGGCATTTTGCGGGATACGCAGTATTTT; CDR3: CASSDETGGILRDTQYF
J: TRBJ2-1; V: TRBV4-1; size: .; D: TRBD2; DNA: TGCGCCAGCAGCCGAAGCGGGAGGGCCCAGTACAATGAGCAGTTCTTC; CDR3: CASSRSGRAQYNEQFF
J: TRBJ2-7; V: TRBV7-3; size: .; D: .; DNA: TGTGCCAGCAGCCGACTCCACAATGAGCAGTACTTC; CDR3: CASSRLHNEQYF
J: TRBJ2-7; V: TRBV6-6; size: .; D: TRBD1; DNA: TGTGCCAGCAGAACCGGGACAGGGTCCTACGAGCAGTACTTC; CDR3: CASRTGTGSYEQYF
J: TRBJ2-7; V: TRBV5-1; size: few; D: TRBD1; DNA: TGCGCCAGCAGCTGGGGATGGGACAGTTACAACAATGAGCAGTACTTC; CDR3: CASSWGWDSYNNEQYF
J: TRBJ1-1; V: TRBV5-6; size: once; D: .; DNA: TGTGCCAGCAGCTTGAGACGGGACGCGGGGGAAGCTTTCTTT; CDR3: CASSLRRDAGEAFF
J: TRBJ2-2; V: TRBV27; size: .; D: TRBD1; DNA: TGTGCCAGCAGTCCCCAGGGGGTAGTCGGGGAGCTGTTTTTT; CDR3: CASSPQGVVGELFF
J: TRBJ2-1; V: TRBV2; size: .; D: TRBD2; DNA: TGTGCCAGCACCCTTGATGGTGTTAGCGGGAGTGAGCAGTTCTTC; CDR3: CASTLDGVSGSEQFF
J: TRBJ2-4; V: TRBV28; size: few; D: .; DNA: TGTGCCAGCAGTTTGGCCCGGGCCTATAGGGACATTCAGTACTTC; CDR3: CASSLARAYRDIQYF
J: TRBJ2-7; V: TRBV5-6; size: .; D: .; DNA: TGTGCCAGCAGCCTACAAGCGGATCGGGAGCAGTACTTC; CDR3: CASSLQADREQYF
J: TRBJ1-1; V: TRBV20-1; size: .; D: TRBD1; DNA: TGCAGTGCTAGAGTAGGGACAGCAAACACTGAAGCTTTCTTT; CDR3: CSARVGTANTEAFF
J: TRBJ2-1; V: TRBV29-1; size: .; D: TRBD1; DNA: TGCAGCGCTGGACAGGGGGGGAATGAGCAGTTCTTC; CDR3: CSAGQGGNEQFF
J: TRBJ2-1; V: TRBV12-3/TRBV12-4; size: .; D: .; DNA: TGTGCCAGCAGTTCCCCCGAAGTGAGGGCTGTGCAGTTCTTC; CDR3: CASSSPEVRAVQFF
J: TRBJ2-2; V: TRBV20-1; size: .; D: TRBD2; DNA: TGCAGTGCTAGGCAGCGGGGTTATGGCACCGGGGAGCTGTTTTTT; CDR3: CSARQRGYGTGELFF
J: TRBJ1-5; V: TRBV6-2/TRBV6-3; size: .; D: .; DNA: TGTGCCAGCAGGTGGGACGGGGAAGGTCAGCCCCAGCATTTT; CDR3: CASRWDGEGQPQHF
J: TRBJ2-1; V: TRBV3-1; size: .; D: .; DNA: TGCGCCAGCAGCCAAGAGACTCCCACAGGAGACAATGAGCAGTTCTTC; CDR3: CASSQETPTGDNEQFF
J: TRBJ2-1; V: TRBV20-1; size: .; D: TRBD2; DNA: TGCAGTGCTAGAGAGACGGGACTAGCGGACAATGAGCAGTTCTTC; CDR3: CSARETGLADNEQFF
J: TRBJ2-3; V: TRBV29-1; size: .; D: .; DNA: TGCAGCGTTGAGGGGACGGGGGTCATCTTTACGCAGTATTTT; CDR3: CSVEGTGVIFTQYF
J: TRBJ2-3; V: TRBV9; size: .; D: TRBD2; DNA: TGTGCCAGCAGCGTACAGCGGGAAGGAGATACGCAGTATTTT; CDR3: CASSVQREGDTQYF
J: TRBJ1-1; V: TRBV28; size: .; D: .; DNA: TGTGCCAGCAGTCCCCAGGTCACAGGAGTAGATGAAGCTTTCTTT; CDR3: CASSPQVTGVDEAFF
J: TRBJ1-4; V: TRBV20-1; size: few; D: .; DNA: TGCAGTGCACCTGCCGGCGGGGGAAATGAAAAACTGTTTTTT; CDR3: CSAPAGGGNEKLFF
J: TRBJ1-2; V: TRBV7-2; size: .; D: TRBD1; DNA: TGTGCCAGCAGCGTAGAGGGGGCGCCTGGCTACACCTTC; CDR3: CASSVEGAPGYTF
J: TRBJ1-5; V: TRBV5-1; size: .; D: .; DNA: TGCGCCAGCAGCTTGAGCGGATATAGCAACCAGCCCCAGCATTTT; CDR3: CASSLSGYSNQPQHF
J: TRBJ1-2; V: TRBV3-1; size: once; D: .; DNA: TGTGCCAGCAGCCAAGATGCGGGGCAGGGGTCGAACTATGGCTACACCTTC; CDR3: CASSQDAGQGSNYGYTF
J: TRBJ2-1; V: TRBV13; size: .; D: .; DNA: TGTGCCAGCAGCTTCCCGTCAGTCCTAGCCTCCTACAATGAGCAGTTCTTC; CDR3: CASSFPSVLASYNEQFF
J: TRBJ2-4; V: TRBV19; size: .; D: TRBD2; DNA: TGTGCCAGTACCAGCGGGAGGGCTGGGAGGACCGCCAAAAACATTCAGTACTTC; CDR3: CASTSGRAGRTAKNIQYF
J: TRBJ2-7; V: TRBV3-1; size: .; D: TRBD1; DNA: TGTGCCAGCAGTAGGACAGGGATCGACCCTTACAATGAGCAGTACTTC; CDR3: CASSRTGIDPYNEQYF
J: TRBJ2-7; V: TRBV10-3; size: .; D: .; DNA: TGTGCCATCAGTGTCGCCGGGGGCAGCTCCTACAATGAGCAGTACTTC; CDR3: CAISVAGGSSYNEQYF
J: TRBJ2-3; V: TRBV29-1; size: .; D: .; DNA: TGCAGCGTTGAGGGGGGCAGGGAAGATACGCAGTATTTT; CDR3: CSVEGGREDTQYF
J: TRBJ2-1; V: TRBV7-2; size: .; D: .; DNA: TGTGCCAGCAGCTTAGGGCAGAAGCTCTACAATGAGCAGTTCTTC; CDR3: CASSLGQKLYNEQFF
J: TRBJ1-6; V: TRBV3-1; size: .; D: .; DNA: TGTGCCAGCAGCCAAGATCGAACGGATGGGGTTTATAATTCACCCCTCCACTTT; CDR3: CASSQDRTDGVYNSPLHF
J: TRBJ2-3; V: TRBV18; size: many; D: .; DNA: TGTGCCAGCAGCTCACCAGATACGCAGTATTTT; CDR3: CASSSPDTQYF
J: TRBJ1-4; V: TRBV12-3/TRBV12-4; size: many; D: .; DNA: TGTGCCAGCACCATAGCAGGGTCGAGTATAGAACTGTTTTTT; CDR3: CASTIAGSSIELFF
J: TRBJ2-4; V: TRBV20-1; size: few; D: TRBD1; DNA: TGCAGTGCTAGAAGGACGGGGTACAGGGGTGAAAACATTCAGTACTTC; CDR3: CSARRTGYRGENIQYF
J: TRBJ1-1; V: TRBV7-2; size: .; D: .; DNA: TGTGCCAGCAGTGCCAGTCCTAAACCTGAAGCTTTCTTT; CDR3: CASSASPKPEAFF
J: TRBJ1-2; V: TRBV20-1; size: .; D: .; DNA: TGCAGTGCTCCTATGGGGCAGGGATATGGCTACACCTTC; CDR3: CSAPMGQGYGYTF
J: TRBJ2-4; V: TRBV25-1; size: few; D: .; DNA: TGTGCCAGCAGCAAGAGCCGGGACATTCCCATTCAGTACTTC; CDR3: CASSKSRDIPIQYF